The next 28 T cell receptor beta chains were all read from a single sample in a study of Ad26.COV2.S vaccination and SARS-CoV-2 variants. Sequencing was performed with immunoSEQ multiplex PCR; in TCRdb, only in-frame clones are kept and a portion is missing. The sample has about 400,000 clones, around nine tenths seen once. Documented treatment: 15 to 20 received Ad26.COV2.S at low or high dose, single or two shots; several received placebo; per-sample allocation not given. Collection of samples fell on day 63 after the first vaccine or placebo injection. The material was peripheral blood, obtained in a trial of Ad26.COV2.S vaccine versus placebo. The receptors stem from a person aged 18-60 years who received the Ad26.COV2.S COVID-19 vaccine or a placebo.

The chain recombines TRBV5-4 with TRBJ2-7; D remains unclear. This CDR3 region has 15 residues. Deletions cut 1 base from V and 4 bases from J, with 15 bases between. Germline CDR1 is SGHNT and CDR2 is YYREEE (reference sequence). The CDR3 is CASSLLAGSSYEQYF. The CDR3 bases are TGTGCCAGCAGCTTGCTTGCTGGGTCCTCTTACGAGCAGTACTTC. The variable domain in full, with the rest retrieved from reference TRBV5-4 and TRBJ2-7, is ETGVTQSPTHLIKTRGQQVTLRCSSQSGHNTVSWYQQALGQGPQFIFQYYREEENGRGNFPPRFSGLQFPNYSSELNVNALELDDSALYLCASSLLAGSSYEQYFGPGTRLTVT.

The genes are TRBV6-4 and TRBJ2-5; 12 positions match TRBD2. J was trimmed by 5 bases and V by 0 bases; bases with no gene match: 4. The CDR3 contains 16 residues. Germline assignment: CDR1 MRHNA and CDR2 SNTAGT. The CDR3 DNA reads TGTGCCAGCAGTGACTCCCGACTAGCGGGAGCCGAGACCCAGTACTTC. Amino acids: CASSDSRLAGAETQYF.

The V call is TRBV19, the J call TRBJ1-1, with 10 bases aligning to TRBD1. Germline V CDR1 and CDR2: LNHDA, SQIVND (reference sequence). The CDR3 runs to 17 residues. Trimming took 5 bases from V and 4 from J; bases not matched to a gene: 13. The CDR3: CASSGNLRDRGSTEAFF. In DNA, the CDR3 is TGTGCCAGTAGTGGTAACCTTCGGGACAGGGGTAGCACTGAAGCTTTCTTT.

This rearrangement joins TRBV29-1 to TRBJ1-5, with D possibly being TRBD1 (6 bases). This CDR3 comprises 11 residues. CDR1 is SQVTM, CDR2 ANQGSEA, per germline. The CDR3 coding sequence is TGCAGGGAAGGGGGTAATCAGCCCCAGCATTTT. Translated, it gives CREGGNQPQHF.

This chain links TRBV28 with TRBJ2-3; TRBD1 matches at 7 bases. This CDR3 has 12 residues. V was clipped by 6 bases and J by 9 bases; unmatched bases: 6. Looked up from germline, CDR1 is MDHEN and CDR2 is SYDVKM. CDR3 residues: CASSRGQTTQYF. The CDR3 nucleotides read TGTGCCAGCAGCCGGGGACAGACCACGCAGTATTTT.

V gene TRBV5-5 combines with J gene TRBJ1-2, with D hard to call. V lost 3 bases, J lost 3 bases, and 9 bases lay in between. In germline, CDR1 is SGHKS, CDR2 YYEKEE (reference sequence). The CDR3 length is 13 residues. The CDR3 DNA follows: TGTGCCAGCAGCTCCCAAAGGGACTATGGCTACACCTTC. Protein sequence: CASSSQRDYGYTF.

The rearrangement uses TRBV7-2 and TRBJ1-3; D is possibly TRBD1 (5 bases). Germline values: CDR1 SGHTA, CDR2 FQGNSA. This CDR3 comprises 16 residues. Trimming left V 1 base short and J 0 bases short, with 10 bases between. The CDR3 region has the DNA TGTGCCAGCAGCTTAGGTGGGGGACCCTCTGGAAACACCATATATTTT. This gives the protein CASSLGGGPSGNTIYF.

Written as DNA, the CDR3 is TGTGCCAGCAGCCCTCCGGCGAGCGGGTTCACCGGGGAGCTGTTTTTT. As protein: CASSPPASGFTGELFF. V gene TRBV3-1 (or the pseudogene TRBV3-2) combines with J gene TRBJ2-2; possibly TRBD2 for D (6 bases). This CDR3 comprises 16 residues. Germline CDR1 LGHDT, CDR2 YNNKEL (reference sequence). Trimming pared 4 bases from V and 4 bases from J, leaving 16 bases between.

The chain carries TRBV3-1 (or the pseudogene TRBV3-2) and TRBJ1-4; no clear D gene. The CDR3 has 13 residues. The germline V gene encodes CDR1 LGHDT and CDR2 YNNKEL (reference sequence). V shed 4 bases and J shed 8 bases, with 11 bases lying between them. The DNA of the CDR3 is TGTGCCAGCAGCCCGAGATCTGGGGAAAAACTGTTTTTT. As protein: CASSPRSGEKLFF.

This sequence joins TRBV18 and TRBJ1-4; D not resolved. V lost 1 base, J lost 6 bases, and 12 bases lay in between. Germline V gene data show CDR1 as KGHSH and CDR2 as LQKENI. This CDR3 spans 15 amino acids. The CDR3 coding sequence is TGTGCCAGCTCACCACGTGTGGGGTTGGATGAAAAACTGTTTTTT. Translated, it gives CASSPRVGLDEKLFF.

The chain joins TRBV29-1 to TRBJ1-2; D unclear. The V gene lost 4 bases and the J gene lost 5 bases, with 8 bases spanning the gap. The CDR3 spans 11 residues. Germline lookup yields CDR1 SQVTM and CDR2 ANQGSEA. CDR3 protein: CSVVGPYGYTF. CDR3 sequence (DNA): TGCAGCGTTGTTGGACCGTATGGCTACACCTTC.

The chain joins TRBV19 to TRBJ1-1, with TRBD1 matching 9 bases. Per germline, CDR1 LNHDA and CDR2 SQIVND (reference sequence). The CDR3 extends over 15 amino acids. Germline trimming cut 7 bases from V and 11 bases from J; bases unmatched to any gene: 17. The CDR3 here is CASKPHRQGEAGAFF. The DNA of the CDR3 is TGTGCCAGTAAACCCCACAGACAGGGGGAGGCTGGGGCTTTCTTT.

The sample holds a few counts of this clone. V gene TRBV10-2 combines with J gene TRBJ2-7; D is unresolved. V was cut by 2 bases and J by 2 bases, with 13 bases left in between. From germline, CDR1 is WSHSY and CDR2 SAAADI. This CDR3 spans 15 amino acids. DNA of the CDR3: TGCGCCAGCAGTGAGAGTTTCGCCCCCGCCTACGAGCAGTACTTC. Encoded protein: CASSESFAPAYEQYF.

The chain couples TRBV7-9 to TRBJ2-1, with D possibly being TRBD2 (5 bases). Germline CDR1 SEHNR, CDR2 FQNEAQ (reference sequence). This CDR3 contains 18 residues. Between the trimmed V and J ends, which lost 3 bases and 7 bases, there was a span of 25 bases. The CDR3 coding sequence is TGTGCCAGCAGCTTCGCCCCCCCGTGGAGCGGCGCTCAAAATGAGCAGTTCTTC. It encodes CASSFAPPWSGAQNEQFF.

The rearrangement links TRBV19 to TRBJ1-5; 7 bases line up with TRBD1. The CDR3 sequence is 15 residues long. The ends lost 5 bases at V and 3 bases at J; junction bases unmatched: 7. The V gene's germline CDR1 is LNHDA and CDR2 SQIVND (reference sequence). The CDR3 DNA reads as TGTGCCAGTAGTGACAGGGTGGGCAACAATCAGCCCCAGCATTTT. This translates into CASSDRVGNNQPQHF. Full variable domain (missing parts from reference TRBV19 and TRBJ1-5): DGGITQSPKYLFRKEGQNVTLSCEQNLNHDAMYWYRQDPGQGLRLIYYSQIVNDFQKGDIAEGYSVSREKKESFPLTVTSAQKNPTAFYLCASSDRVGNNQPQHFGDGTRLSIL.

The rearrangement joins TRBV28 to TRBJ2-1; 10 bases are shared with TRBD2. The CDR3 runs 16 residues. CDR1 and CDR2 from the germline V gene are MDHEN and SYDVKM. Unmatched junction bases numbered 12, after V lost 5 bases and J lost 8 bases. This CDR3 is CASSVLAGGPFHEQFF. CDR3 DNA sequence: TGTGCCAGCAGTGTTTTAGCGGGAGGACCTTTCCATGAGCAGTTCTTC. Full variable domain (outside the CDR3, taken from reference TRBV28 and TRBJ2-1): DVKVTQSSRYLVKRTGEKVFLECVQDMDHENMFWYRQDPGLGLRLIYFSYDVKMKEKGDIPEGYSVSREKKERFSLILESASTNQTSMYLCASSVLAGGPFHEQFFGPGTRLTVL.

This clone was detected only once. The chain joins TRBV27 to TRBJ2-2; D not certain. CDR3 length equals 14 residues. CDR1 and CDR2 (germline): MNHEY, SMNVEV (reference sequence). V lost 3 bases to trimming and J lost 2 bases, with 7 bases between them. CDR3 nucleotide sequence: TGTGCCAGCAGTTTCCGCAGAAACACCGGGGAGCTGTTTTTT. Translated, it gives CASSFRRNTGELFF.

The chain couples TRBV4-3 to TRBJ2-1, with D possibly matching TRBD2 (6 bases). Trimming left V 1 base short and J 1 base short, with 17 bases between. The CDR3 runs 18 residues. Germline lookup yields CDR1 LGHNA and CDR2 YSLEER. The CDR3 bases are TGCGCCAGCAGCCAAGGTCTGTTGGCGGAGGGATCCTACAATGAGCAGTTCTTC. Protein: CASSQGLLAEGSYNEQFF.

CDR3 bases: TGTGCCAGTAGCCGGAACAAGGGAAAACTGTTTTTT. Translated: CASSRNKGKLFF. J is TRBJ1-4 and V is TRBV19; D gene unclear. Germline CDR1 reads LNHDA; CDR2 reads SQIVND (reference sequence). Between the trimmed V and J ends, which lost 6 bases and 10 bases, there was a span of 12 bases. The CDR3 is 12 residues long.

The rearrangement joins TRBV5-1 to TRBJ1-5, with 7 bases lining up with TRBD1. This CDR3 contains 13 residues. From germline, CDR1 is SGHRS and CDR2 YFSETQ. V shed 0 bases, J shed 11 bases, and the junction held 5 bases outside the gene matches. Written as DNA, the CDR3 is TGCGCCAGCAGCTTGGAGAGGGGGCGAGCCCAGCATTTT. Protein sequence: CASSLERGRAQHF.

This rearrangement joins TRBV9 to TRBJ1-1; D call uncertain. Germline V gene data show CDR1 as SGDLS and CDR2 as YYNGEE. The CDR3 has 14 amino acids. V lost 0 bases to trimming and J lost 1 base, with 7 bases between them. CDR3: CASSVGAGNTEAFF. The DNA for the CDR3 is TGTGCCAGCAGCGTAGGGGCAGGGAACACTGAAGCTTTCTTT.

The chain's CDR3 is CASSLGQVINEKLFF. In DNA form, the CDR3 reads TGCGCCAGCAGCCTCGGACAGGTGATTAATGAAAAACTGTTTTTT. J is TRBJ1-4 and V is TRBV5-1, with 7 nucleotides matching TRBD1. CDR1 SGHRS and CDR2 YFSETQ come from the germline V gene. V shed 4 bases and J 4 bases; nucleotides not matched to a gene: 7. The CDR3 is made up of 15 amino acids.

This clone was seen more than once but under ten times. The chain recombines TRBV7-9 with TRBJ1-5; D is undetermined. The CDR3 covers 12 residues. The ends were cut back, 5 bases at V and 4 bases at J, with 6 bases in the middle. CDR1 is SEHNR and CDR2 is FQNEAQ in the germline V gene (reference sequence). CDR3 sequence (DNA): TGTGCCAGCAGCCCGGGGAATCAGCCCCAGCATTTT. Translating it yields CASSPGNQPQHF.

This clone was observed many times. The chain links TRBV30 to TRBJ2-2, with TRBD2 matching over 7 bases. Germline CDR1 is GTSNPN and CDR2 is SVGIG (reference sequence). This CDR3 comprises 15 residues. The ends lost 2 bases at V and 3 bases at J; junction bases unmatched: 6. CDR3 in amino acids: CAWSQIREDTGELFF. CDR3 bases: TGTGCCTGGAGTCAAATTCGGGAGGACACCGGGGAGCTGTTTTTT.

This clone was detected only once. The V and J genes are TRBV5-4 and TRBJ2-3, with D unclear. The CDR3 length is 14 residues. CDR1 and CDR2 (germline): SGHNT, YYREEE (reference sequence). V was cut by 6 bases and J by 7 bases, with 18 bases left in between. The CDR3, as DNA: TGTGCCAGCACCATCTTCGGGTCCGCCAATACGCAGTATTTT. It codes for CASTIFGSANTQYF.

For this clone: The sample has other DNA sequences that encode this CDR3 too. This chain uses TRBV11-3 with TRBJ2-5; no firm D call. V was trimmed by 6 bases and J by 4 bases, leaving 6 bases between them. CDR3 length equals 11 residues. Germline V gives CDR1 SGHNT, CDR2 YENEEA. Here the CDR3 reads CASRGGETQYF. The CDR3 DNA is TGTGCCAGCAGGGGCGGAGAGACCCAGTACTTC.

V gene TRBV10-2 combines with J gene TRBJ1-5; D ambiguous. Germline V gene data show CDR1 as WSHSY and CDR2 as SAAADI. The CDR3 has 14 residues. V gave up 6 bases and J gave up 0 bases, with 9 bases separating them. CDR3 DNA: TGCGCCAGCAGACGCCCTGATAGCAATCAGCCCCAGCATTTT. Translating it yields CASRRPDSNQPQHF.

This clone was seen only a few times. In DNA form, the CDR3 reads TGTGCCAGCAGCTTAGACACCTACGAGCAGTACTTC. Amino acid sequence: CASSLDTYEQYF. The J gene is TRBJ2-7, the V gene TRBV11-2; D ambiguous. With 0 bases removed from V and 2 bases from J, the gap between germline ends came to 2 bases. This CDR3 region has 12 residues. The germline V gene has CDR1 SGHAT and CDR2 FQNNGV.